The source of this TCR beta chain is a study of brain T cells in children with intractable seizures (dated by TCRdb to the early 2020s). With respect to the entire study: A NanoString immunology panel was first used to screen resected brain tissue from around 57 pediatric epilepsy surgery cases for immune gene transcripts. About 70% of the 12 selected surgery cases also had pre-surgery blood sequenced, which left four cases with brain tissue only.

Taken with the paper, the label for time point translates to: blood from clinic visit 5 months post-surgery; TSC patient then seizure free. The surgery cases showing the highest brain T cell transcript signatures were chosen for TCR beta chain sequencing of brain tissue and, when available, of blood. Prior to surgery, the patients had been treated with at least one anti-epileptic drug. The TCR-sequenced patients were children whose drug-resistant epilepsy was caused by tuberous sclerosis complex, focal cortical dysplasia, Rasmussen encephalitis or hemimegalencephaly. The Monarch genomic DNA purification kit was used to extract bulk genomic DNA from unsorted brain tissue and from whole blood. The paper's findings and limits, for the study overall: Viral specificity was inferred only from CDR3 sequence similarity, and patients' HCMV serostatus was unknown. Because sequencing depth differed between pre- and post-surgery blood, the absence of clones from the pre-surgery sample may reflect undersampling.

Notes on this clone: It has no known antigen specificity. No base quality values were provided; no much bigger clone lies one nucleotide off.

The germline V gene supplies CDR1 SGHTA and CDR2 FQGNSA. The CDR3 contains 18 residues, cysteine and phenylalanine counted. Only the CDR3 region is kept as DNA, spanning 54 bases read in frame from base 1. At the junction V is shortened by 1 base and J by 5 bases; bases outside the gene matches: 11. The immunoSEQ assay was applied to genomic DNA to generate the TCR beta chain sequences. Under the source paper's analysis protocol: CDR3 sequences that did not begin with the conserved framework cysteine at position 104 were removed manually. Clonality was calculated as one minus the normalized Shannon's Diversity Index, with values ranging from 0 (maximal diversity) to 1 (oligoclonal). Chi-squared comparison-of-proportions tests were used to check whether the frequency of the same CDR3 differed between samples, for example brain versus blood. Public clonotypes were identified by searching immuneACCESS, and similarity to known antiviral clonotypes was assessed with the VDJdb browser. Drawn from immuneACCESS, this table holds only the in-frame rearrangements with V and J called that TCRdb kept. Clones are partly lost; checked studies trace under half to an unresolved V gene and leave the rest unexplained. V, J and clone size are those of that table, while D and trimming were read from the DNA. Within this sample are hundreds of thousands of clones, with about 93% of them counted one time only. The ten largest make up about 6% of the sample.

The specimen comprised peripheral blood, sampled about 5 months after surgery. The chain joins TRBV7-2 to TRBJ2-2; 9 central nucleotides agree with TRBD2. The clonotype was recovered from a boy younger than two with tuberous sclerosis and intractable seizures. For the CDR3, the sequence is CASSLGAAGGRGTGELFF. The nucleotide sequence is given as TGTGCCAGCAGCTTAGGTGCGGCGGGGGGGCGAGGAACCGGGGAGCTGTTTTTT.